This TCR beta chain was sequenced during a study of T cell repertoires in cytomegalovirus infection. Study-wide context: Through public TCR beta signatures, both CMV infection and matching HLA type were indicated. General study results and limits: What dominated the ex vivo response were HLA-C-restricted CMV-specific TCR beta clonotypes.

Each CDR3 protein gets one entry after TCRdb re-called the reads with MiXCR. Altogether fewer than 550,000 distinct CDR3 sequences are present, 31% being singletons, with the ten largest covering about an eighth. Worth noting for this clonotype: The target antigen is unknown.

Trimming at V came to 5 bases and at J to 9 bases, leaving 15 bases not matched to a gene. Germline CDR1 is SGHTA and CDR2 is FQGNSA. The CDR3 is 16 residues long. This chain joins TRBV7-2 and TRBJ2-3; TRBD1 matches at 9 bases. Sequences were obtained from PBMCs. This TCR was sampled from a human donor in good health (CMV status not recorded). Some clones in this sample may be carry-over from other donors' samples. The CDR3 bases are TGTGCCAGCAGCCGACCAACAGGGGGCGCCCCGGACACGCAGTATTTT. It codes for CASSRPTGGAPDTQYF. The full variable domain, rest sourced from reference TRBV7-2 and TRBJ2-3, is GAGVSQSPSNKVTEKGKDVELRCDPISGHTALYWYRQSLGQGLEFLIYFQGNSAPDKSGLPSDRFSAERTGGSVSTLTIQRTQQEDSAVYLCASSRPTGGAPDTQYFGPGTRLTVL.